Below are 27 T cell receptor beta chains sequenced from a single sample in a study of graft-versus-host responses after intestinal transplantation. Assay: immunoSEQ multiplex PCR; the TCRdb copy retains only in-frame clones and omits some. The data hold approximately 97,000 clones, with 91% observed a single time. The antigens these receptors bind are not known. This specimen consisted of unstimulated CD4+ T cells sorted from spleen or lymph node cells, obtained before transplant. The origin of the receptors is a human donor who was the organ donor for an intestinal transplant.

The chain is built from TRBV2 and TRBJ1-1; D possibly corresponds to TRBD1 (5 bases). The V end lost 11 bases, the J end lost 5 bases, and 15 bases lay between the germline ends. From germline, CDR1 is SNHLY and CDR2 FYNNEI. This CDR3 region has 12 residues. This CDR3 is CASAQGLTEAFF. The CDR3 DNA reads TGTGCCTCCGCCCAGGGTCTTACTGAAGCTTTCTTT.

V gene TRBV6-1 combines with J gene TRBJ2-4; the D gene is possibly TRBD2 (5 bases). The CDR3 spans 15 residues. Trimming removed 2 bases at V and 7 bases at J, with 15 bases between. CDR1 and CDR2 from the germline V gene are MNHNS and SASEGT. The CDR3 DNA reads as TGTGCCAGCAGTGAATTGATTGGACTCCCCAACATTCAGTACTTC. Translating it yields CASSELIGLPNIQYF.

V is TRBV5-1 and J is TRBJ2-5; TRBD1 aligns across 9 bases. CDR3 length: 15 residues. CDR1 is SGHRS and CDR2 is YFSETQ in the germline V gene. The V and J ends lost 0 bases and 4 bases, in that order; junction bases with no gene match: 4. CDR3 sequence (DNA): TGCGCCAGCAGCTTGGAGGGACAGGGAGGAGAGACCCAGTACTTC. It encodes CASSLEGQGGETQYF.

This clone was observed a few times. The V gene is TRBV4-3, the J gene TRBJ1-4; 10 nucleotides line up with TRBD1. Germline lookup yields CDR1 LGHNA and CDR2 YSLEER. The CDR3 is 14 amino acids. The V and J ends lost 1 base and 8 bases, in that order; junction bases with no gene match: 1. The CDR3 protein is CASSQGTGGEKLFF. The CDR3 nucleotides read TGCGCCAGCAGCCAAGGGACAGGGGGGGAAAAACTGTTTTTT.

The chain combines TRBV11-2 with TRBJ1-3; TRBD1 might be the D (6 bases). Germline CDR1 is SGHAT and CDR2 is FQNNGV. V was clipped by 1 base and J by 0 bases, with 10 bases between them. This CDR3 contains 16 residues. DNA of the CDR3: TGTGCCAGCAGCTTAGGTGGGGGCCTCTCTGGAAACACCATATATTTT. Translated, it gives CASSLGGGLSGNTIYF. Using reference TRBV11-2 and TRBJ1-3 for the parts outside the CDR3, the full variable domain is EAGVAQSPRYKIIEKRQSVAFWCNPISGHATLYWYQQILGQGPKLLIQFQNNGVVDDSQLPKDRFSAERLKGVDSTLKIQPAKLEDSAVYLCASSLGGGLSGNTIYFGEGSWLTVV.

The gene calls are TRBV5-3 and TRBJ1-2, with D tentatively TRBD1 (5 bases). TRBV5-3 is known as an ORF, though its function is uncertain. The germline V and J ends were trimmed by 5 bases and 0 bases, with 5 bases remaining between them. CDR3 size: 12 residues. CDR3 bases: TGTGCCAGAAGGACAGCTAACTATGGCTACACCTTC. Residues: CARRTANYGYTF.

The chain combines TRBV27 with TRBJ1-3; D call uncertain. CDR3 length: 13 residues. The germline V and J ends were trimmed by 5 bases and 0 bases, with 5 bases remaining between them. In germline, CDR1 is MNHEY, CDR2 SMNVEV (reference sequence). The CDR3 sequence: CASSPRSGNTIYF. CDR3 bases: TGTGCCAGCAGTCCCCGCTCTGGAAACACCATATATTTT.

CDR3 DNA: TGCAGCGCTGCGGGACAGGAGATTGAAGCTTTCTTT. It is translated as CSAAGQEIEAFF. The chain links TRBV29-1 to TRBJ1-1; 8 bases are shared with TRBD1. The CDR3 consists of 12 residues. Trimming cost V 7 bases and J 7 bases; bases outside gene matches: 8. Germline V gives CDR1 SQVTM, CDR2 ANQGSEA. The full variable domain, completed using reference TRBV29-1 and TRBJ1-1, is SAVISQKPSRDICQRGTSLTIQCQVDSQVTMMFWYRQQPGQSLTLIATANQGSEATYESGFVIDKFPISRPNLTFSTLTVSNMSPEDSSIYLCSAAGQEIEAFFGQGTRLTVV.

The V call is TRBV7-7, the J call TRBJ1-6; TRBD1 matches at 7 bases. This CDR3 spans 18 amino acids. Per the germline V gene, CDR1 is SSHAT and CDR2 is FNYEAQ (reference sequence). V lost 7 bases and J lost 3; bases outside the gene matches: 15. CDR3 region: CASIWLLTGFIYNSPLHF. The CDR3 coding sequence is TGTGCCAGCATATGGCTATTGACAGGGTTTATCTATAATTCACCCCTCCACTTT.

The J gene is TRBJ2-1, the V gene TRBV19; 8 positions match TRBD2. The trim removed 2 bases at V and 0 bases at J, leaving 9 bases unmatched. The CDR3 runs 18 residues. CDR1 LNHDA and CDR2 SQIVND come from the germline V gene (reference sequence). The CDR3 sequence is CASSIRSGGLSSYNEQFF. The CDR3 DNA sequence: TGTGCCAGTAGTATACGGAGCGGGGGACTTAGCTCCTACAATGAGCAGTTCTTC.

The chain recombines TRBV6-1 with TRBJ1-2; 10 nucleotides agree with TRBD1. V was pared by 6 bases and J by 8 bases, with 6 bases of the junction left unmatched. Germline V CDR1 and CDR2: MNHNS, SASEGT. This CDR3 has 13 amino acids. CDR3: CASSLTGGEGYTF. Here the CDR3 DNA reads TGTGCCAGCAGCCTGACAGGGGGCGAAGGCTACACCTTC.

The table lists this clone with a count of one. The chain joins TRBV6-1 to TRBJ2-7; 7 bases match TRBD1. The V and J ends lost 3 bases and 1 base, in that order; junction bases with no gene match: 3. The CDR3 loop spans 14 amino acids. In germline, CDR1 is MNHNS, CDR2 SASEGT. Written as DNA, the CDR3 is TGTGCCAGCAGTGAGCCAGGGGGTTCCTACGAGCAGTACTTC. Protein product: CASSEPGGSYEQYF.

In DNA, the CDR3 is TGTGCCAGCAAATCCGGGGGACCAGATACGCAGTATTTT. This encodes CASKSGGPDTQYF. The chain has TRBV27 and TRBJ2-3, with D tentatively TRBD2 (6 bases). The germline V gene has CDR1 MNHEY and CDR2 SMNVEV (reference sequence). CDR3 length: 13 amino acids. Trimming pared 7 bases from V and 4 bases from J, leaving 12 bases between.

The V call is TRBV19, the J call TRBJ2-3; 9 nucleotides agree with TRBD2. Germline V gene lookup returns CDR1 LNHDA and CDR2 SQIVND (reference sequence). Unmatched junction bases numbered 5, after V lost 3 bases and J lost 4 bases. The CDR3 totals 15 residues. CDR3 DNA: TGTGCCAGTAGTATTTTGGCGGGGGGGGCAGATACGCAGTATTTT. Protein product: CASSILAGGADTQYF. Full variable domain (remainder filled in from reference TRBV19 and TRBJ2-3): DGGITQSPKYLFRKEGQNVTLSCEQNLNHDAMYWYRQDPGQGLRLIYYSQIVNDFQKGDIAEGYSVSREKKESFPLTVTSAQKNPTAFYLCASSILAGGADTQYFGPGTRLTVL.

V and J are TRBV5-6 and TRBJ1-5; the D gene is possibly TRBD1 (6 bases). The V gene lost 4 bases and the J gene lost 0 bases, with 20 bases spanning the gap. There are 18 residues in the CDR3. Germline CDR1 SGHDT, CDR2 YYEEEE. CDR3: CASSRGQGWGYSNQPQHF. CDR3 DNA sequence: TGTGCCAGCAGCAGGGGACAAGGCTGGGGATATAGCAATCAGCCCCAGCATTTT.

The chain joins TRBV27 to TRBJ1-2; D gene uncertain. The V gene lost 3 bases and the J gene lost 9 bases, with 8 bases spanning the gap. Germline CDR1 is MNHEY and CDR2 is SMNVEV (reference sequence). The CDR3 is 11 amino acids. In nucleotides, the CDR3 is TGTGCCAGCAGTTTGGCACATAGCTACACCTTC. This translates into CASSLAHSYTF.

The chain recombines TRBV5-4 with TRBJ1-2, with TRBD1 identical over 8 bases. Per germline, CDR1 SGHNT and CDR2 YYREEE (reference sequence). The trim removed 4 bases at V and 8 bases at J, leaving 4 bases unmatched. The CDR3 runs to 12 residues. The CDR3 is CASSTQGGGYTF. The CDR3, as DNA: TGTGCCAGCAGCACACAGGGGGGAGGCTACACCTTC.

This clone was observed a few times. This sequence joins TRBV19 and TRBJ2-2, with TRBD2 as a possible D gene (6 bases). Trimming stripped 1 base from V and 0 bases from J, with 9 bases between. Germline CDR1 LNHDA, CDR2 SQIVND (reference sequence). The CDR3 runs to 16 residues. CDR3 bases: TGTGCCAGTAGTATAGGAGCGGGTACGAACACCGGGGAGCTGTTTTTT. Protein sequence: CASSIGAGTNTGELFF.

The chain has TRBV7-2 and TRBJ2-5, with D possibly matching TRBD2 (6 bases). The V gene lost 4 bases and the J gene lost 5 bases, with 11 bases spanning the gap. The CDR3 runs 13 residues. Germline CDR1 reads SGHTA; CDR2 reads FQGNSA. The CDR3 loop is CASSSPGEETQYF. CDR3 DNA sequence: TGTGCCAGCAGCTCGCCGGGGGAGGAGACCCAGTACTTC. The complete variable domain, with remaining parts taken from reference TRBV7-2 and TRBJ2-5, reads GAGVSQSPSNKVTEKGKDVELRCDPISGHTALYWYRQSLGQGLEFLIYFQGNSAPDKSGLPSDRFSAERTGGSVSTLTIQRTQQEDSAVYLCASSSPGEETQYFGPGTRLLVL.

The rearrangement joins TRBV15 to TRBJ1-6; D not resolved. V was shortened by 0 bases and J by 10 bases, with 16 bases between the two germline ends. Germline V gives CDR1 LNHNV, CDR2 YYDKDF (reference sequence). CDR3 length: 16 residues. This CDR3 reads CATSREPARTGSPLHF. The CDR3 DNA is TGTGCCACCAGCAGAGAACCCGCCCGGACTGGGTCACCCCTCCACTTT.

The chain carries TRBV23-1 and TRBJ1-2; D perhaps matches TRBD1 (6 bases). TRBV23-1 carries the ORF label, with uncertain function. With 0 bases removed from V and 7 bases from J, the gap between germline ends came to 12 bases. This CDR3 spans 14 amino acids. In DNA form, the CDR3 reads TGCGCCAGCAGTCAATCGTCTAGGGGGGGTGGCTACACCTTC. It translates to CASSQSSRGGGYTF.

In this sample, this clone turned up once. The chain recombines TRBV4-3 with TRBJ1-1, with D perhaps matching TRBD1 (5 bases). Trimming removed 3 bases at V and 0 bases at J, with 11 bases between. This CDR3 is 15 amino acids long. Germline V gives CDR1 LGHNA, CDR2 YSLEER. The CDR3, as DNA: TGCGCCAGCAGCCACGTCGACAGATTGAACACTGAAGCTTTCTTT. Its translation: CASSHVDRLNTEAFF.

The CDR3 region is CASSLVGRGPRNQPQHF. Here the CDR3 DNA reads TGTGCCAGCAGCTTAGTTGGCAGGGGCCCTCGAAATCAGCCCCAGCATTTT. The V and J genes are TRBV11-2 and TRBJ1-5; a possible D gene is TRBD1 (6 bases). Between the trimmed V and J ends, which lost 1 base and 4 bases, there was a span of 17 bases. Germline V gives CDR1 SGHAT, CDR2 FQNNGV. The CDR3 is 17 residues long.

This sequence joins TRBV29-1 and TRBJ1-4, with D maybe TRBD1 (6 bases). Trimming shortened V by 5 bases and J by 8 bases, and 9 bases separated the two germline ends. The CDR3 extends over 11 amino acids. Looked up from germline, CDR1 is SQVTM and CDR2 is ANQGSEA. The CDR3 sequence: CSVWGREKLFF. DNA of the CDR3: TGCAGCGTTTGGGGGCGGGAAAAACTGTTTTTT.

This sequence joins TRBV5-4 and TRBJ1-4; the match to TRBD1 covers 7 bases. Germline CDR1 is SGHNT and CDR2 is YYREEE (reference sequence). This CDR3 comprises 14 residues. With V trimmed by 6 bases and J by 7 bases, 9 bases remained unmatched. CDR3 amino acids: CASNNGQEGEKLFF. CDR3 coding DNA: TGTGCCAGCAACAATGGACAGGAGGGTGAAAAACTGTTTTTT.

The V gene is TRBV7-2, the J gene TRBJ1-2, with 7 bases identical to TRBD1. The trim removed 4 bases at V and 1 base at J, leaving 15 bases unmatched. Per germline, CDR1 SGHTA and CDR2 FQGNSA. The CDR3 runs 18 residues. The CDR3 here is CASSSGVIQGRFNYGYTF. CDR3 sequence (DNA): TGTGCCAGCAGCTCCGGGGTAATACAGGGGAGGTTTAACTATGGCTACACCTTC.

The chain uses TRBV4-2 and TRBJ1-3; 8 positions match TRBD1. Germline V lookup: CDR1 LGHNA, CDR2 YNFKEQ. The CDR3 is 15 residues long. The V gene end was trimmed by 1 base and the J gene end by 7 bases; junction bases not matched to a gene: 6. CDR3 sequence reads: CASSQAPGGSNTIYF. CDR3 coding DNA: TGTGCCAGCAGCCAAGCGCCAGGGGGCTCGAACACCATATATTTT.